Shown below are 25 T cell receptor beta chains from a single sample sequenced in a study of T cell responses to AZD1222 COVID-19 vaccine. Assay used: immunoSEQ multiplex PCR; TCRdb lists only in-frame clones, some missing. The data contain about 57,000 clones, approximately 83% of them seen just once; the ten biggest clones take up approximately 15%. This material consisted of peripheral blood, taken on day 0 of AZD1222 vaccination. The source of these receptors is an adult in good health.

V and J are TRBV7-9 and TRBJ1-3; 8 bases map to TRBD1. V was clipped by 2 bases and J by 4 bases; unmatched bases: 16. This CDR3 is built from 19 residues. Germline values: CDR1 SEHNR, CDR2 FQNEAQ (reference sequence). The CDR3 sequence: CASSLRGRGLSGLGNTIYF. CDR3 nucleotides: TGTGCCAGCAGCTTAAGGGGCAGGGGGCTGTCGGGACTCGGAAACACCATATATTTT.

The V and J genes are TRBV5-1 and TRBJ2-5; 11 bases line up with TRBD1. Germline V gene lookup returns CDR1 SGHRS and CDR2 YFSETQ. The CDR3 has 16 amino acids. Trimming cost V 4 bases and J 1 base; bases outside gene matches: 6. The DNA of the CDR3 is TGCGCCAGCAGCCAATGGACAGGGGGCGGCCAAGAGACCCAGTACTTC. As protein: CASSQWTGGGQETQYF.

This clone came up once. The chain has TRBV3-1 (or the pseudogene TRBV3-2) and TRBJ1-2; a weak D match, TRBD1 (5 bases). V shed 0 bases and J shed 8 bases, with 25 bases lying between them. Germline V gives CDR1 LGHDT, CDR2 YNNKEL (reference sequence). This CDR3 region has 18 residues. The CDR3 reads CASSQDMFRSTASCGYTF. Here the CDR3 DNA reads TGTGCCAGCAGCCAAGATATGTTTCGATCGACAGCTAGTTGCGGCTACACCTTC.

The V and J genes are TRBV28 and TRBJ2-7, with 14 positions matching TRBD2. After removal of 6 bases from V and 5 bases from J, the junction contained 6 bases not matched to a gene. CDR1 and CDR2 (germline): MDHEN, SYDVKM. The CDR3 runs to 15 residues. The CDR3 sequence is CASRTGLAGVDEQYF. Here the CDR3 DNA reads TGTGCCAGCAGGACGGGACTAGCGGGAGTCGACGAGCAGTACTTC.

This chain links TRBV28 with TRBJ1-2; unclear D gene. Germline loops: CDR1 MDHEN, CDR2 SYDVKM. Trimming left V 0 bases short and J 2 bases short, with 7 bases between. The CDR3 extends over 14 amino acids. The CDR3 reads CASSLWRTNYGYTF. In DNA form, the CDR3 reads TGTGCCAGCAGTTTATGGCGGACGAACTATGGCTACACCTTC.

The CDR3 loop reads CASKRDAGGELFF. DNA of the CDR3: TGTGCCAGTAAGAGGGACGCCGGCGGGGAGCTGTTTTTT. J is TRBJ2-2 and V is TRBV19; D tentatively fits TRBD1 or TRBD2 (5 bases each). This CDR3 has 13 amino acids. Trimming took off 7 bases at V and 7 bases at J, with 13 bases between the two ends. Germline assignment: CDR1 LNHDA and CDR2 SQIVND (reference sequence).

The J gene is TRBJ2-1, the V gene TRBV11-2; 9 bases map to TRBD1. Germline CDR1 and CDR2: SGHAT and FQNNGV. The CDR3 contains 17 residues. The V and J ends lost 5 bases and 8 bases, in that order; junction bases with no gene match: 16. CDR3 sequence (DNA): TGTGCCAGCAGCGCCCTAACCGCGGGACAGGGCTTGGATGAGCAGTTCTTC. Its translation: CASSALTAGQGLDEQFF.

CDR3 coding DNA: TGTGCCAGCAGGTCGCCGACTTACAATGAGCAGTTCTTC. Residues: CASRSPTYNEQFF. The chain links TRBV7-8 to TRBJ2-1, with D unclear. The CDR3 is 13 residues long. Germline values: CDR1 SGHVS, CDR2 FQNEAQ. V lost 6 bases and J 4 bases, leaving 10 bases between the germline ends.

The chain carries TRBV3-1 (or the pseudogene TRBV3-2) and TRBJ1-1, with 9 bases that match TRBD1. The V and J ends lost 3 bases and 1 base, in that order; junction bases with no gene match: 3. Germline V CDR1 and CDR2: LGHDT, YNNKEL (reference sequence). CDR3 length: 15 residues. CDR3 residues: CASSHLDRGNTEAFF. The CDR3, as DNA: TGTGCCAGCAGCCACCTGGACAGGGGGAACACTGAAGCTTTCTTT.

V is TRBV7-3 and J is TRBJ1-1; 9 positions match TRBD1. Germline CDR1 and CDR2: SGHTA and FQGTGA. With 3 bases clipped from V and 8 bases from J, the junction kept 7 bases outside the gene matches. The CDR3 spans 14 residues. The CDR3, as DNA: TGTGCCAGCAGCTTCCAACACGGGACAGGGGAAGCTTTCTTT. It specifies CASSFQHGTGEAFF.

V and J are TRBV28 and TRBJ1-1, with D possibly being TRBD1 (5 bases). Deletions cut 4 bases from V and 0 bases from J, with 12 bases between. The CDR3 runs 15 residues. Germline V gives CDR1 MDHEN, CDR2 SYDVKM. The CDR3 DNA reads TGTGCCAGCAGTTGGGGGGGAGGACTGAACACTGAAGCTTTCTTT. It is translated as CASSWGGGLNTEAFF.

The genes are TRBV3-1 (or the pseudogene TRBV3-2) and TRBJ2-7; either TRBD1 or TRBD2 may fit D (6 bases each). V dropped 5 bases and J dropped 4 bases, with 9 bases sitting between them. Germline lookup yields CDR1 LGHDT and CDR2 YNNKEL (reference sequence). The CDR3 covers 12 residues. CDR3 nucleotide sequence: TGTGCCAGCAGCTTAGGGGGGTACGAGCAGTACTTC. It codes for CASSLGGYEQYF.

V gene TRBV4-3 combines with J gene TRBJ1-2, with TRBD1 matching over 9 bases. V lost 2 bases, J lost 6 bases, and 10 bases stayed unmatched. CDR3 length: 16 residues. Germline V gene data show CDR1 as LGHNA and CDR2 as YSLEER. CDR3 sequence (DNA): TGCGCCAGCAGCCAATTAAGAGCCGGGACAGGGAATGGCTACACCTTC. This encodes CASSQLRAGTGNGYTF.

The chain joins TRBV9 to TRBJ2-1; weak D call: TRBD1 (6 bases). The length of the CDR3 is 14 residues. V shed 3 bases and J shed 4 bases, with 11 bases lying between them. The germline CDR1 and CDR2 sequences are SGDLS and YYNGEE. The CDR3 region has the DNA TGTGCCAGCAGCGCGCGAACAGGGTACAATGAGCAGTTCTTC. This codes for CASSARTGYNEQFF. The full variable domain, its missing parts supplied by reference TRBV9 and TRBJ2-1, is DSGVTQTPKHLITATGQRVTLRCSPRSGDLSVYWYQQSLDQGLQFLIQYYNGEERAKGNILERFSAQQFPDLHSELNLSSLELGDSALYFCASSARTGYNEQFFGPGTRLTVL.

This clone was observed once. This rearrangement joins TRBV4-1 to TRBJ1-1, with D possibly matching TRBD1 (5 bases). V lost 3 bases, J lost 5 bases, and 16 bases lay in between. The V gene's germline CDR1 is MGHRA and CDR2 YSYEKL. This CDR3 is 15 amino acids long. The chain's CDR3 is CASSHGDLGITEAFF. The CDR3 region has the DNA TGCGCCAGCAGCCATGGGGACCTTGGAATAACTGAAGCTTTCTTT.

The chain is built from TRBV13 and TRBJ1-6; D is unresolved. The germline V gene encodes CDR1 PRHDT and CDR2 FYEKMQ (reference sequence). The CDR3 is 16 amino acids. V lost 2 bases, J lost 6 bases, and 14 bases lay in between. The CDR3 region has the DNA TGTGCCAGCAGCTTAAAGACGGGAGGTTCTAATTCACCCCTCCACTTT. Translating gives CASSLKTGGSNSPLHF.

J is TRBJ1-5 and V is TRBV5-4; D unresolved. CDR1 SGHNT and CDR2 YYREEE come from the germline V gene (reference sequence). The V gene lost 2 bases and the J gene lost 6 bases, with 9 bases spanning the gap. The CDR3 extends over 13 amino acids. The CDR3 bases are TGTGCCAGCAGCTTCGGTGGGAGTCAGCCCCAGCATTTT. Translating it yields CASSFGGSQPQHF.

The V gene is TRBV3-1 (or the pseudogene TRBV3-2), the J gene TRBJ1-4; 9 positions match TRBD1. Germline V lookup: CDR1 LGHDT, CDR2 YNNKEL (reference sequence). J gave up 2 bases and V 4 bases, and 5 bases lay outside the gene matches. The CDR3 runs 16 residues. The CDR3 DNA sequence: TGTGCCAGCAGCCGGACAGGGGAACTGACTAATGAAAAACTGTTTTTT. This sequence encodes CASSRTGELTNEKLFF.

The rearrangement uses TRBV28 and TRBJ2-7, with 8 bases that match TRBD1. The CDR3 covers 16 residues. V dropped 3 bases and J dropped 1; count of bases not matched to a gene: 8. CDR1 MDHEN and CDR2 SYDVKM come from the germline V gene. The CDR3 region is CASSFPTGDGSYEQYF. In nucleotides, the CDR3 is TGTGCCAGCAGTTTCCCGACAGGGGATGGTTCCTACGAGCAGTACTTC. The variable domain in full, completed from reference TRBV28 and TRBJ2-7, reads DVKVTQSSRYLVKRTGEKVFLECVQDMDHENMFWYRQDPGLGLRLIYFSYDVKMKEKGDIPEGYSVSREKKERFSLILESASTNQTSMYLCASSFPTGDGSYEQYFGPGTRLTVT.

This clone was seen just once. The chain combines TRBV5-4 with TRBJ1-6, with TRBD1 as a possible D gene (6 bases). This CDR3 contains 16 residues. Per the germline V gene, CDR1 is SGHNT and CDR2 is YYREEE (reference sequence). V was cut by 0 bases and J by 10 bases, with 17 bases left in between. The chain's CDR3 is CASSLGRQGQRSPLHF. The CDR3 DNA sequence: TGTGCCAGCAGCTTGGGCCGCCAGGGGCAACGGTCACCCCTCCACTTT.

Here the CDR3 reads CSVDLGPGQGPLWADTQYF. In DNA, the CDR3 is TGCAGCGTTGATTTAGGGCCGGGACAGGGACCTCTCTGGGCAGATACGCAGTATTTT. V usage is TRBV29-1 and J usage is TRBJ2-3; 9 nucleotides align to TRBD1. Trimming cost V 3 bases and J 4 bases; bases outside gene matches: 20. Germline-derived CDR1 and CDR2 are SQVTM and ANQGSEA. The CDR3 has 19 amino acids.

This sequence joins TRBV10-2 and TRBJ2-7, with D maybe TRBD2 (6 bases). Germline V CDR1 and CDR2: WSHSY, SAAADI. V dropped 0 bases and J dropped 4 bases, with 10 bases sitting between them. The CDR3 covers 14 residues. CDR3 coding DNA: TGCGCCAGCAGTGAGTCCGGGACTGGGTACGAGCAGTACTTC. Translated, it gives CASSESGTGYEQYF.

The J gene is TRBJ1-6, the V gene TRBV2, with 10 bases aligning to TRBD1. Trimming cost V 1 base and J 6 bases; bases outside gene matches: 3. CDR3 length equals 16 residues. Germline V gene sequence: CDR1 SNHLY, CDR2 FYNNEI. CDR3 in amino acids: CASSEEGTGVNSPLHF. The DNA of the CDR3 is TGTGCCAGCAGTGAAGAGGGGACAGGGGTTAATTCACCCCTCCACTTT.

The chain recombines TRBV28 with TRBJ1-6, with D possibly being TRBD1 (6 bases). Germline V gene sequence: CDR1 MDHEN, CDR2 SYDVKM. V dropped 11 bases and J dropped 0 bases, with 17 bases sitting between them. The CDR3 is made up of 16 amino acids. Here the CDR3 reads CASRDTTSSYNSPLHF. Written as DNA, the CDR3 is TGTGCCTCTCGGGACACTACAAGCTCCTATAATTCACCCCTCCACTTT.

The chain links TRBV19 to TRBJ1-2; 8 nucleotides match TRBD1. The germline V gene has CDR1 LNHDA and CDR2 SQIVND (reference sequence). V lost 4 bases to trimming and J lost 7 bases; unmatched junction nucleotides: 5. The length of the CDR3 is 13 residues. The CDR3 loop reads CASSTTGGIGYTF. The CDR3 coding sequence is TGTGCCAGTAGTACCACAGGGGGTATTGGCTACACCTTC.